This T cell receptor (beta chain) was retrieved from a study of blood T cell repertoires in COVID-19. Profiled with immunoSEQ multiplex PCR; TCRdb holds only in-frame clones, not every one. The sample consists of under 150,000 clones, 84% of them appearing once. Assignments of participants to cohorts depended upon their own reported clinical history. There are 15 residues in the CDR3. Trimming removed 0 bases from V and 3 bases from J, with 9 bases in between. Germline V gene sequence: CDR1 LGHDT, CDR2 YNNKEL (reference sequence). The origin of this receptor is a man aged 40-55 years with acute COVID-19. The chain has TRBV3-1 (or the pseudogene TRBV3-2) and TRBJ1-5; D is possibly TRBD1 (5 bases). Sequenced material: PBMCs or T cells enriched from blood (not recorded which). CDR3 amino acids: CASSQDAGLNQPQHF. The CDR3 DNA is TGTGCCAGCAGCCAAGACGCAGGGCTCAATCAGCCCCAGCATTTT.